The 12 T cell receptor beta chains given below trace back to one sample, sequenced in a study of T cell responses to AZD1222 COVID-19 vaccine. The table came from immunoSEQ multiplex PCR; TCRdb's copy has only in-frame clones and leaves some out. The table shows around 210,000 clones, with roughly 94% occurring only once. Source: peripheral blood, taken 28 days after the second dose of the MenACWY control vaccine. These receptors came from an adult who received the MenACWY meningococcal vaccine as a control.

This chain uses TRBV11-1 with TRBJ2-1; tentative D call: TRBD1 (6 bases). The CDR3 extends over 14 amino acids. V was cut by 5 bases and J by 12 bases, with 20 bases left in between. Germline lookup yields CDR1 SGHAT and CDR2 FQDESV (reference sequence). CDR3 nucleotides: TGTGCCAGCAGCGACACTGGACAGACCGACGGGCAGTTCTTC. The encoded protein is CASSDTGQTDGQFF.

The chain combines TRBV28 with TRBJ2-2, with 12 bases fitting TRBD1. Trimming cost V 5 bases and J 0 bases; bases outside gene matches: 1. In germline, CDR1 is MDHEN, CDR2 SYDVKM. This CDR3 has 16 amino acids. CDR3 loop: CASSGTGGANTGELFF. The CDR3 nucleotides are TGTGCCAGCAGTGGGACAGGGGGCGCGAACACCGGGGAGCTGTTTTTT.

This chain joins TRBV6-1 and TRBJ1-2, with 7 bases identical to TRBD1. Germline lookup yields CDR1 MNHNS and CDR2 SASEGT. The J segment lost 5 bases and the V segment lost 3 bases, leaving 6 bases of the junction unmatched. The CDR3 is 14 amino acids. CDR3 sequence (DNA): TGTGCCAGCAGTGATACCGAGACAGGGTATGGCTACACCTTC. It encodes CASSDTETGYGYTF.

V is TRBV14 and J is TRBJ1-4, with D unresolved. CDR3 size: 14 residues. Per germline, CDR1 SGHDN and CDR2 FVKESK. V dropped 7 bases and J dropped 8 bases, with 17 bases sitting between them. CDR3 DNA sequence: TGTGCCAGCAAGAAGATCGTCTTGAGGGAAAAACTGTTTTTT. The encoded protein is CASKKIVLREKLFF. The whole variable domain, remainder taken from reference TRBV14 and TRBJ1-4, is EAGVTQFPSHSVIEKGQTVTLRCDPISGHDNLYWYRRVMGKEIKFLLHFVKESKQDESGMPNNRFLAERTGGTYSTLKVQPAELEDSGVYFCASKKIVLREKLFFGSGTQLSVL.

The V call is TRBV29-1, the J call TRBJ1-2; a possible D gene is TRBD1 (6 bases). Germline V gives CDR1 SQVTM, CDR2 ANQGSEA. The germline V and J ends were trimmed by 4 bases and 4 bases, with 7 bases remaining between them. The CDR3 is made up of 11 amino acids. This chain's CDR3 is CSVGDTYGYTF. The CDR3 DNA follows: TGCAGCGTTGGGGACACCTATGGCTACACCTTC.

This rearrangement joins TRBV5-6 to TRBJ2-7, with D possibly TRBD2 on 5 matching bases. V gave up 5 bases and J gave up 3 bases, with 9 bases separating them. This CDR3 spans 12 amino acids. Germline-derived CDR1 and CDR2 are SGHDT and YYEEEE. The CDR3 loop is CASRGDGYEQYF. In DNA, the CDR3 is TGTGCCAGCAGGGGAGACGGCTACGAGCAGTACTTC.

The CDR3 DNA follows: TGTGCCAGCAGCTTGATACGTTTTGAAAAACTGTTTTTT. It translates to CASSLIRFEKLFF. V and J are TRBV5-8 and TRBJ1-4; D unresolved. The CDR3 length is 13 residues. Germline-derived CDR1 and CDR2 are SGHTS and YDEGEE. The V gene lost 1 base and the J gene lost 7 bases, with 8 bases spanning the gap.

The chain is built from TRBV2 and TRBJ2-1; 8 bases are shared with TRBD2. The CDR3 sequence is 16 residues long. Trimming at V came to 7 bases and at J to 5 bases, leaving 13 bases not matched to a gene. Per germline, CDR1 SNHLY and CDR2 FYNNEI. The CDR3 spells CASTSSGTRRNNEQFF. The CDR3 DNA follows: TGTGCCAGCACCTCATCTGGGACTAGGAGGAACAATGAGCAGTTCTTC. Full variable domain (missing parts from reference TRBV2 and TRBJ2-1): EPEVTQTPSHQVTQMGQEVILRCVPISNHLYFYWYRQILGQKVEFLVSFYNNEISEKSEIFDDQFSVERPDGSNFTLKIRSTKLEDSAMYFCASTSSGTRRNNEQFFGPGTRLTVL.

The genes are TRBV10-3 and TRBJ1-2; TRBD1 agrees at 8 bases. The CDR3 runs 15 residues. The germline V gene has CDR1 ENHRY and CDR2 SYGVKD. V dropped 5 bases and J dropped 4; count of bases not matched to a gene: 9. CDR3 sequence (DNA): TGTGCCATCAGTTCAGGACAGGGACCTCTCTATGGCTACACCTTC. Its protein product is CAISSGQGPLYGYTF.

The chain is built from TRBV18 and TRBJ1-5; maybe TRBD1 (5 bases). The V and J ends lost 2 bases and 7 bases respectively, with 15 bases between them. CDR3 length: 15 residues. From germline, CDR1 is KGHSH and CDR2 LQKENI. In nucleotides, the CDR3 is TGTGCCAGCTCACCAAAAGGGGTCCTAGGCCAGCCCCAGCATTTT. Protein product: CASSPKGVLGQPQHF.

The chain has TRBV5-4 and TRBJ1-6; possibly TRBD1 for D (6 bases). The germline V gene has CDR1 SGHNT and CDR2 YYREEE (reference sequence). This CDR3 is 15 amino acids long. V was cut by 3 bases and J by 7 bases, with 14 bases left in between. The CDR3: CASSSTGRGNSPLHF. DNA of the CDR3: TGTGCCAGCAGCTCGACAGGTCGGGGAAATTCACCCCTCCACTTT.

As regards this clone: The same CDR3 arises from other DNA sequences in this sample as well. CDR3 loop: CASSFGGNTEAFF. The CDR3 nucleotides read TGTGCCAGCAGTTTCGGGGGAAACACTGAAGCTTTCTTT. The rearrangement links TRBV27 to TRBJ1-1; the D gene is possibly TRBD1 (5 bases). Germline assignment: CDR1 MNHEY and CDR2 SMNVEV (reference sequence). This CDR3 spans 13 amino acids. V was cut by 3 bases and J by 2 bases, with 7 bases left in between.